This T cell receptor (beta chain) was captured by sequencing in a study of cytotoxic CD8 clonotypes in ibrutinib-treated CLL. About the study: Partial responders approximately 25, complete 2; approximately 12 progressed and roughly 14 stayed in remission by median roughly 5.5 years. Whole-study findings and limits: Exceeding age-matched healthy donors, baseline clonality also tracked the counts of circulating CD8+ T cells. Public clonotypes (which were uncommon) either contracted or remained stable on treatment.

Data came from immunoSEQ multiplex PCR; TCRdb stores just in-frame clones and leaves some out. This repertoire shows tens of thousands of clones, more than 70% found once; its top ten account for about 45%. The CDR3 is made up of 15 amino acids. Germline assignment: CDR1 SGHAT and CDR2 FQNNGV. V shed 5 bases and J 7 bases; nucleotides not matched to a gene: 11. This clone has only one observation. Its antigen is unknown. The sample was PBMCs, taken after 12 months of ibrutinib treatment. V is TRBV11-2 and J is TRBJ1-2; 9 nucleotides line up with TRBD1. This receptor was taken from a human donor with chronic lymphocytic leukemia. CDR3 in amino acids: CASSRARTGVRGYTF. The DNA of the CDR3 is TGTGCCAGCAGCCGAGCCCGGACAGGGGTTCGTGGCTACACCTTC.